Presented here are 8 T cell receptor beta chains from one specimen sequenced in a study of OX40 agonist ivuxolimab in advanced cancers. Assay used: immunoSEQ multiplex PCR; TCRdb lists only in-frame clones, some missing. The table includes approximately 100,000 clones, about 84% detected once. Sequences were derived from CD4+ or CD8+ T cells sorted from blood, sampled in a trial of the OX40 agonist ivuxolimab. The receptors were sampled from an adult with an advanced solid tumor such as melanoma, head and neck, liver or kidney cancer.

The rearrangement joins TRBV10-2 to TRBJ1-2; 9 bases line up with TRBD1. The ends lost 3 bases at V and 7 bases at J; junction bases unmatched: 6. Per the germline V gene, CDR1 is WSHSY and CDR2 is SAAADI. This CDR3 contains 14 residues. The CDR3 protein is CASSEQGALSGYTF. The CDR3 DNA sequence: TGCGCCAGCAGTGAACAGGGGGCTCTAAGTGGCTACACCTTC.

Regarding this clone: One end of the junction fails to match germline, which may point to a read error. V and J are TRBV18 and TRBJ2-7; a possible D gene is TRBD2 (6 bases). Germline CDR1 KGHSH, CDR2 LQKENI. The CDR3 sequence is 13 residues long. The CDR3 loop reads CASSPGEANYVHF. The CDR3 DNA is TGTGCCAGCTCACCAGGGGAGGCAAATTACGTCCACTTC.

The chain uses TRBV10-3 and TRBJ2-2; tentative D call: TRBD1 (6 bases). Trimming removed 0 bases from V and 0 bases from J, with 8 bases in between. The CDR3 has 16 residues. Germline assignment: CDR1 ENHRY and CDR2 SYGVKD. The CDR3 here is CAISESTGANTGELFF. The CDR3 bases are TGTGCCATCAGTGAGTCGACAGGAGCGAACACCGGGGAGCTGTTTTTT.

This chain uses TRBV30 with TRBJ2-3; D uncertain. Deletions cut 4 bases from V and 0 bases from J, with 11 bases between. The germline gives CDR1 GTSNPN, CDR2 SVGIG (reference sequence). The CDR3 sequence is 14 residues long. The CDR3 loop is CAWKPWLSTDTQYF. The CDR3 region has the DNA TGTGCCTGGAAGCCCTGGCTAAGCACAGATACGCAGTATTTT.

The V and J genes are TRBV5-1 and TRBJ1-1; D unresolved. CDR3 length: 15 amino acids. V was trimmed by 4 bases and J by 3 bases, leaving 16 bases between them. Germline CDR1 SGHRS, CDR2 YFSETQ. CDR3 coding DNA: TGCGCCAGCAGCCCCCTCTTAGGCAGAGACACTGAAGCTTTCTTT. This codes for CASSPLLGRDTEAFF.

CDR3 bases: TGTGCCAGCTCACCCGGTTTGGGCGACTATGGCTACACCTTC. Translated, it gives CASSPGLGDYGYTF. This chain links TRBV18 with TRBJ1-2; D is ambiguous. V was clipped by 3 bases and J by 3 bases, with 11 bases between them. Germline V lookup: CDR1 KGHSH, CDR2 LQKENI. This CDR3 comprises 14 residues.

In its sample, this clone was seen a few times. The chain uses TRBV15 and TRBJ1-5; no definite D call. Germline CDR1 and CDR2: LNHNV and YYDKDF (reference sequence). V shed 1 base and J shed 5 bases, with 12 bases lying between them. The CDR3 sequence is 15 residues long. In nucleotides, the CDR3 is TGTGCCACCAGCAGAGGCCGGGGAGCGGATCAGCCCCAGCATTTT. It codes for CATSRGRGADQPQHF.

The V call is TRBV19, the J call TRBJ1-1; tentatively, D is TRBD1 (6 bases). V dropped 4 bases and J dropped 7 bases, with 13 bases sitting between them. This CDR3 contains 13 residues. Germline CDR1 and CDR2: LNHDA and SQIVND (reference sequence). In DNA form, the CDR3 reads TGTGCCAGTAGTAGCAGGGGTACCAATGAAGCTTTCTTT. Protein product: CASSSRGTNEAFF.